This TCR beta chain is from a study of blood T cell repertoires in COVID-19. Study background: The United States, Italy and Spain were the sources of the acute and convalescent COVID-19 samples. Nucleic acid was either cDNA or gDNA, and it came from T cells, B-cell-depleted T cells, or PBMCs.

Authors' data handling: Amplifying reference gene primers gave estimates of nucleated cell counts. Profiling relied on immunoSEQ multiplex PCR, and the TCRdb table lists in-frame clones only, not all of them. V, J and clone size are taken as reported in that table, and D and trimming were inferred from the DNA itself. This table holds around 150,000 clones, about 84% found once. This clone was counted between two and nine times. V was pared by 1 base and J by 2 bases, with 2 bases of the junction left unmatched. The CDR3 has 15 amino acids. From germline, CDR1 is MGHRA and CDR2 YSYEKL. The receptor comes from a woman older than 75 in a cohort sampled during active or convalescent COVID-19. Sample: peripheral blood. V usage is TRBV4-1 and J usage is TRBJ2-5, with 9 bases lining up with TRBD2. Here the CDR3 DNA reads TGCGCCAGCAGCCAAGCCCTAGCGGGGCAAGAGACCCAGTACTTC. Its protein product is CASSQALAGQETQYF.